This T cell receptor (beta chain) stems from a study of Graves' ophthalmopathy and Graves' hyperthyroidism. Study-wide results and caveats: Most clonotypes expanded in thyroid above 0.001 frequency were present in blood too.

CDR1 is SGHTS and CDR2 is YDEGEE in the germline V gene. Trimming shortened V by 5 bases and J by 4 bases, and 13 bases separated the two germline ends. There are 13 residues in the CDR3. Comments on this clonotype: Its antigen is not identified.

As the template, RNA transcripts were used to amplify TCR beta CDR3 regions. An initial RT-PCR round employing HTBI primers preceded a second-round multiplex PCR. Using its own MiXCR run on the multiplex PCR reads, TCRdb lists one record per CDR3 protein. The sample includes 650,000 to 900,000 distinct CDR3 sequences, around 40% of them seen just once. Sequenced input: peripheral blood. The chain couples TRBV5-8 to TRBJ2-7, with a possible D match to TRBD2 (5 bases). The receptor's source is an adult man with Graves' ophthalmopathy. The CDR3, as DNA: TGTGCCAGCAGGAGGGTGGGCCGGTACGAGCAGTACTTC. Translated: CASRRVGRYEQYF.